The 3 T cell receptor beta chains below all came from one sample that was sequenced in a study of cytomegalovirus exposure and HLA in healthy donors. Amplification used 60 Vbeta primers and 13 Jbeta primers. Profiling relied on immunoSEQ multiplex PCR, and the TCRdb table lists in-frame clones only, not all of them. The repertoire holds 130,000 or so clones, with 55% to 80% as singletons. The sequencing sample was made of PBMCs. These receptors were obtained from a woman in her forties in good health and CMV-seronegative.

V is TRBV29-1 and J is TRBJ1-2; 8 nucleotides align to TRBD1. The J segment lost 8 bases and the V segment lost 0 bases, leaving 5 bases of the junction unmatched. The CDR3 contains 13 residues. CDR1 is SQVTM and CDR2 is ANQGSEA in the germline V gene. The CDR3 loop is CSVEDQGARGYTF. CDR3 coding DNA: TGCAGCGTTGAAGATCAGGGGGCGCGCGGCTACACCTTC.

The rearrangement links TRBV29-1 to TRBJ1-4; TRBD1 agrees at 10 bases. V shed 3 bases, J shed 6 bases, and the junction held 7 bases outside the gene matches. This CDR3 contains 15 residues. Per the germline V gene, CDR1 is SQVTM and CDR2 is ANQGSEA. CDR3 loop: CSVEGTGVWDEKLFF. The CDR3 nucleotides read TGCAGCGTTGAGGGGACAGGGGTGTGGGATGAAAAACTGTTTTTT.

This clone was seen a single time. The chain carries TRBV4-2 and TRBJ1-1, with D perhaps TRBD1 (5 bases). Germline loops: CDR1 LGHNA, CDR2 YNFKEQ. V was trimmed by 0 bases and J by 1 base, leaving 15 bases between them. The length of the CDR3 is 17 residues. The CDR3 reads CASSQDRRQFKNTEAFF. The CDR3 DNA reads as TGTGCCAGCAGCCAAGATCGGAGACAGTTCAAGAACACTGAAGCTTTCTTT.